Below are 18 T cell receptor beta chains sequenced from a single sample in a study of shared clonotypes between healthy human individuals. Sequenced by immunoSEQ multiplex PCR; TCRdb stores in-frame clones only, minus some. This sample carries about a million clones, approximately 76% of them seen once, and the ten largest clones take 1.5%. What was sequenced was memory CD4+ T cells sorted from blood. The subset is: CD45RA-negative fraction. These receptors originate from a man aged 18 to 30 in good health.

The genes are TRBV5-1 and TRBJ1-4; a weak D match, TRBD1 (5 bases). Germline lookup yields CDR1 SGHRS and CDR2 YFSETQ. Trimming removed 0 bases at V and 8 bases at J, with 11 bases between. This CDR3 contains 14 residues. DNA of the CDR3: TGCGCCAGCAGCTTGGAAGGGGATAGGGAAAAACTGTTTTTT. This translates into CASSLEGDREKLFF.

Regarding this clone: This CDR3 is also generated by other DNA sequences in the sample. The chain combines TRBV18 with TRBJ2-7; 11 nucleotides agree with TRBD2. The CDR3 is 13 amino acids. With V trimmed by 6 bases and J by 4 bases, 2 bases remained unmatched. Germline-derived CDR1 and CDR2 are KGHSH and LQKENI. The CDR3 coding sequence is TGTGCCAGCTCCCGGACTAGCGGGTACGAGCAGTACTTC. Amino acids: CASSRTSGYEQYF.

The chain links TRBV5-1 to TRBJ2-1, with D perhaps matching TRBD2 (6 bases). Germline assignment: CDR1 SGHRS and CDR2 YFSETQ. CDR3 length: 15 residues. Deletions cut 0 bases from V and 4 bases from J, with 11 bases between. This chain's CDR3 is CASSLAASVYNEQFF. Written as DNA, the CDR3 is TGCGCCAGCAGCTTGGCGGCTAGCGTTTACAATGAGCAGTTCTTC.

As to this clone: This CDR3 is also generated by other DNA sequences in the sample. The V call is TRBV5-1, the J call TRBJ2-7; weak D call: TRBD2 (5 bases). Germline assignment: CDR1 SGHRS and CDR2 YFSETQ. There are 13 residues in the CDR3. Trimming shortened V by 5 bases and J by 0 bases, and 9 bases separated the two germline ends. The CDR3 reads CASSTGSSYEQYF. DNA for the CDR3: TGCGCCAGCAGTACGGGGTCCTCCTACGAGCAGTACTTC.

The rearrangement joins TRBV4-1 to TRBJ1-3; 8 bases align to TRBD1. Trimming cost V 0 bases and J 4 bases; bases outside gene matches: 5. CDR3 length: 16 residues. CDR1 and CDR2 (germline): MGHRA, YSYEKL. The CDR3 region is CASSQEKDRAGNTIYF. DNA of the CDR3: TGCGCCAGCAGCCAAGAAAAGGACAGGGCCGGAAACACCATATATTTT.

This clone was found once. CDR3 sequence reads: CASSQGLLTGGHTDTQYF. In DNA form, the CDR3 reads TGTGCCAGCAGCCAGGGGTTATTGACAGGGGGCCACACAGATACGCAGTATTTT. This chain links TRBV11-2 with TRBJ2-3; the match to TRBD1 covers 10 bases. Unmatched junction bases numbered 13, after V lost 5 bases and J lost 2 bases. Germline V gene sequence: CDR1 SGHAT, CDR2 FQNNGV. The CDR3 consists of 18 residues. The entire variable domain, with the rest obtained from reference TRBV11-2 and TRBJ2-3, is as follows: EAGVAQSPRYKIIEKRQSVAFWCNPISGHATLYWYQQILGQGPKLLIQFQNNGVVDDSQLPKDRFSAERLKGVDSTLKIQPAKLEDSAVYLCASSQGLLTGGHTDTQYFGPGTRLTVL.

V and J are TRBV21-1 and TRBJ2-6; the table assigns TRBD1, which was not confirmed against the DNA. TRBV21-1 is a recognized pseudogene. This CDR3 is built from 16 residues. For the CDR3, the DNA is TGTGCCAGCAGCACGGGACAGGGGACCGGGGCCAACGTCCTGACTTTC. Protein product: CASSTGQGTGANVLTF.

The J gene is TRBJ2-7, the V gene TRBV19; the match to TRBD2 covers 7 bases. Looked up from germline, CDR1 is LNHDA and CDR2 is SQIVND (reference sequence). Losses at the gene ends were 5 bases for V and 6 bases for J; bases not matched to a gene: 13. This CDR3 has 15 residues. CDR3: CASSGSGIRGVEQYF. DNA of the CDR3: TGTGCCAGTAGTGGGAGCGGGATCAGAGGTGTCGAGCAGTACTTC.

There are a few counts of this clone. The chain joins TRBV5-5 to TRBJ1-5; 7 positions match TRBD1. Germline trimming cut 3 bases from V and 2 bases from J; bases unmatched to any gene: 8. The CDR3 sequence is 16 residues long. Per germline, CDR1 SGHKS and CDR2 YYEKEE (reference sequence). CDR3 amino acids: CASSSIPGQGNQPQHF. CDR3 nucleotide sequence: TGTGCCAGCAGCTCTATACCCGGACAGGGCAATCAGCCCCAGCATTTT.

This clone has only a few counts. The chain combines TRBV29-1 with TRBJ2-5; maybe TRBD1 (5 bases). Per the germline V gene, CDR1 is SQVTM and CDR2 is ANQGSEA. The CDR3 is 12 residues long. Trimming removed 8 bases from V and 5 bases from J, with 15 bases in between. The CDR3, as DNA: TGCAGCAGCGCCCAGGGTGGGGAGACCCAGTACTTC. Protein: CSSAQGGETQYF.

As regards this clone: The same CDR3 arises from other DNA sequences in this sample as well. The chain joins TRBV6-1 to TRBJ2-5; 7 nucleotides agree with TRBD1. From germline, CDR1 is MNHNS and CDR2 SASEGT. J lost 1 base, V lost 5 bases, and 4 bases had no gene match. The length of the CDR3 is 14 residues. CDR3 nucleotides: TGTGCCAGCAGTTCACAGGGGAGCCAAGAGACCCAGTACTTC. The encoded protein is CASSSQGSQETQYF.

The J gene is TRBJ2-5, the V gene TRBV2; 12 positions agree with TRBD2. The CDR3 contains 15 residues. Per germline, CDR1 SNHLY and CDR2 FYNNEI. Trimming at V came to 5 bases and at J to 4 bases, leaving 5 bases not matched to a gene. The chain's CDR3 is CASSLAGGPRETQYF. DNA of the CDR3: TGTGCCAGCAGTCTAGCGGGGGGGCCCCGAGAGACCCAGTACTTC. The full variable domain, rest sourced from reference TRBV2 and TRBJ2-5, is EPEVTQTPSHQVTQMGQEVILRCVPISNHLYFYWYRQILGQKVEFLVSFYNNEISEKSEIFDDQFSVERPDGSNFTLKIRSTKLEDSAMYFCASSLAGGPRETQYFGPGTRLLVL.

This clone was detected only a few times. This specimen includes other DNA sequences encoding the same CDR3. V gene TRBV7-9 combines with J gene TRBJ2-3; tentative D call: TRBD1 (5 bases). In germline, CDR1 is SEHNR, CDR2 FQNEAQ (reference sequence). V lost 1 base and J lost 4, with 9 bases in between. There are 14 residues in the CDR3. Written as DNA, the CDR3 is TGTGCCAGCAGCTTAGAGGGGCTGGCAGATACGCAGTATTTT. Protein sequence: CASSLEGLADTQYF. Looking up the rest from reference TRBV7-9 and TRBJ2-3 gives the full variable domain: DTGVSQNPRHKITKRGQNVTFRCDPISEHNRLYWYRQTLGQGPEFLTYFQNEAQLEKSRLLSDRFSAERPKGSFSTLEIQRTEQGDSAMYLCASSLEGLADTQYFGPGTRLTVL.

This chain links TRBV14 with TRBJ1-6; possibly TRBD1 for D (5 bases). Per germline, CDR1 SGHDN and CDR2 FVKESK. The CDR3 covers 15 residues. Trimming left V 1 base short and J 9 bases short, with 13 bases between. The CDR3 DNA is TGTGCCAGCAGCCAAGTTTCAGGGATTGGTTCACCCCTCCACTTT. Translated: CASSQVSGIGSPLHF.

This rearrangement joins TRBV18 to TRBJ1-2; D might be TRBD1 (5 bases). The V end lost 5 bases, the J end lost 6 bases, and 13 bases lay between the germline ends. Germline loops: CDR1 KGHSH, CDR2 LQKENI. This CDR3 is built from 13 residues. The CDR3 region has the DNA TGTGCCAGCTCATCGCTTTCGGACAATGGCTACACCTTC. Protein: CASSSLSDNGYTF.

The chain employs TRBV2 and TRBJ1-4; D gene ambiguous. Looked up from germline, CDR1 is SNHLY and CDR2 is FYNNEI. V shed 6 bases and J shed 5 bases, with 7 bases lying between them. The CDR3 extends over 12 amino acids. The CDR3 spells CASRFANEKLFF. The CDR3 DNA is TGTGCCAGCAGATTTGCAAATGAAAAACTGTTTTTT.

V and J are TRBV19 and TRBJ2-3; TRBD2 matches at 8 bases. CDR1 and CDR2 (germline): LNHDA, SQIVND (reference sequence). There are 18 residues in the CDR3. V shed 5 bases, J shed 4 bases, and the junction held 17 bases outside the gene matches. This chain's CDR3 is CASSLGPLAGLPPDTQYF. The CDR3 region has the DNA TGTGCCAGTAGTCTAGGCCCTTTAGCGGGACTCCCCCCAGATACGCAGTATTTT.

The CDR3 reads CASSALGLSSYNEQFF. CDR3 sequence (DNA): TGCGCCAGCAGCGCTCTCGGACTGAGCTCCTACAATGAGCAGTTCTTC. The chain uses TRBV4-1 and TRBJ2-1, with a tentative D call TRBD2 (5 bases). Trimming took 5 bases from V and 0 from J, leaving 14 bases between them. The CDR3 is made up of 16 amino acids. Germline values: CDR1 MGHRA, CDR2 YSYEKL.